This T cell receptor beta chain was observed in a study of CD8 T cells in Susac syndrome. Study outcomes and limitations: Among people with Susac, CD8+ clonal expansion was greatest in TEMRA cells and active patients.

TEMRA cells were FACS-enriched, while CD8+ and CD4+ T cells were negatively isolated. Random hexamers were used to reverse transcribe the RNA input (about 0.5 to 1 ug). With immunoSEQ multiplex PCR, TCR beta CDR3 was amplified across 54 Vbeta and 13 Jbeta. TCRdb used MiXCR to reprocess the immunoSEQ multiplex PCR reads, holding one entry per CDR3 protein. Here the sample spans tens of thousands of distinct CDR3 sequences, approximately 96% being singletons. The junction had 12 bases not matched to a gene; V was cut back by 5 bases and J by 4 bases. The CDR3 spans 16 residues. From germline, CDR1 is SGHVS and CDR2 FQNEAQ. On this clonotype: Its antigen remains unidentified.

The clonotype comes from a human donor with Susac syndrome. The source material was CD8+ T cells from PBMCs. V and J are TRBV7-8 and TRBJ2-3, with 7 nucleotides matching TRBD2. CDR3 loop: CASSVWGGLESDTQYF. The CDR3 nucleotides read TGTGCCAGCAGCGTCTGGGGGGGACTGGAGTCAGATACGCAGTATTTT.